This T cell receptor (beta chain) was identified during a study of human T cells and chemical hapten exposure. Study as a whole: Sensitization was performed using 2% DPC on a roughly 2 cm by roughly 2 cm upper inner arm skin site. Patches with 0.01% DPC went on the upper back, and the tests were read at 6 days.

This sample's time point: patch test 1, 2 weeks after DPC sensitization. The treatment is: therapeutic diphenylcyclopropenone sensitization with weekly scalp DPC. The starting material, unfractionated whole blood, was used for total RNA extraction. The V gene lost 5 bases and the J gene lost 0 bases, with 17 bases spanning the gap. There are 17 residues in the CDR3. Looked up from germline, CDR1 is SNHLY and CDR2 is FYNNEI. Each CDR3 protein gets one entry after TCRdb re-called the RACE reads with MiXCR. In the table there are nearly 350,000 distinct CDR3 sequences, about 7% of which are singletons. This clonotype has more than one count but fewer than ten.

V is TRBV2 and J is TRBJ1-3; possible D gene TRBD1, 6 bases. This receptor was obtained from a woman aged 18-30 years with alopecia areata. Some clones in this sample may be carry-over from other donors' samples. The specimen was whole blood, collected in connection with sensitization to the hapten diphenylcyclopropenone (DPC). CDR3 in DNA: TGTGCCAGCAGTTCTGACAGGCTTAGACTCTCTGGAAACACCATATATTTT. Translated: CASSSDRLRLSGNTIYF.